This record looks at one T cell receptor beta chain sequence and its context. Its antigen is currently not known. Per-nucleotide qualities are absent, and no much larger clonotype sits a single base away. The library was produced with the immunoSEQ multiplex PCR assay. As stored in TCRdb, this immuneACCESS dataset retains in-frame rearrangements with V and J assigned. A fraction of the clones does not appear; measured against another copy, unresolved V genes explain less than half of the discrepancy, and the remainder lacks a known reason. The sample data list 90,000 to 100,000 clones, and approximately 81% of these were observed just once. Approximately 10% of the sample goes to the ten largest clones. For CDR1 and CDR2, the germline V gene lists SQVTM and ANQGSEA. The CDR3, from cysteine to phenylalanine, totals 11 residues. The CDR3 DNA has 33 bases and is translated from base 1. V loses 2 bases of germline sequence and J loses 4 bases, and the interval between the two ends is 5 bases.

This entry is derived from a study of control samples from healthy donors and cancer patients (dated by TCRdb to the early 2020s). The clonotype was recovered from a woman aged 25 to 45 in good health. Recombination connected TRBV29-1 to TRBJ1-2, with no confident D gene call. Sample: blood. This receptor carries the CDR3 CSVERAYGYTF. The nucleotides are TGCAGCGTTGAACGGGCCTATGGCTACACCTTC.